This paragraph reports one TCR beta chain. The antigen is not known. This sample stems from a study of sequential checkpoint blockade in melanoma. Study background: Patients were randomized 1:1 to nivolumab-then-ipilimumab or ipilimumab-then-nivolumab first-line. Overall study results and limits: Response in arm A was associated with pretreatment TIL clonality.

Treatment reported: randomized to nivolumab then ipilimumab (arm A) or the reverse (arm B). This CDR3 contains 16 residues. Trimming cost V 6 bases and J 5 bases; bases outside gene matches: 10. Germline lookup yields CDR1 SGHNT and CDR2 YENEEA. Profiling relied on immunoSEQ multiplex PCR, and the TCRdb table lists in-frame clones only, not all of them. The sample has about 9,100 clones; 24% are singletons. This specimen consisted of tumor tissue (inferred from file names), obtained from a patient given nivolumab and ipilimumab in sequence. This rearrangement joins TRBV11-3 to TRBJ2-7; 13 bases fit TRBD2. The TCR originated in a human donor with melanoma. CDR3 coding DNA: TGTGCCAGCAGAAAAAAACGGACTAGCGGGAGTGACGAGCAGTACTTC. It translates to CASRKKRTSGSDEQYF.